Listed below are T cell receptor beta chains from one sample, sequenced in a study of T cell changes during pregnancy in multiple sclerosis. Assay: immunoSEQ multiplex PCR; the TCRdb copy retains only in-frame clones and omits some. The sample shows approximately 74,000 clones, 85% to 95% of them seen only once. Sample: peripheral blood, taken before pregnancy. The source is a female donor with multiple sclerosis, enrolled in a pregnancy study. The CDR3 runs from the conserved cysteine through the conserved F or W. Each record gives: V gene, clone size, J gene, CDR3 protein. Clone size appears in some rows only: once, few, many, or a class for an expanded clone.

TRBV23-1	-	TRBJ1-1	CASSQLPLFQGARTEAFF
TRBV7-9	once	TRBJ2-5	CASSGQARETQYF
TRBV6-5	few	TRBJ2-5	CATLSTETQYF
TRBV6-4	-	TRBJ2-1	CASSPGTGGNEQFF
TRBV7-9	once	TRBJ1-1	CASSDIKTGMNTEAFF
TRBV7-8	-	TRBJ1-1	CASSSYRNTEAFF
TRBV7-9	-	TRBJ2-2	CASQRSGLMTGELFF
TRBV27	-	TRBJ2-1	CASAAGMSYNEQFF
TRBV5-1	-	TRBJ2-3	CASSKGTSGRGTDTQYF
TRBV6-4	-	TRBJ1-5	CASSPDRDQPQHF
TRBV5-1	-	TRBJ2-7	CASSLGRTGGTYEQYF
TRBV12-5	few	TRBJ1-3	CASGSGGPGNTIYF
TRBV29-1	-	TRBJ1-1	CSVGGGVNTEAFF
TRBV18	-	TRBJ1-1	CASSPGTTNMNTEAFF
TRBV6-5	-	TRBJ2-1	CASSYSGQGWNEQFF
TRBV10-3	once	TRBJ2-7	CAIESGTSGRPGYEQYF
TRBV7-8	-	TRBJ2-1	CASSSQRTTLRNEQFF
TRBV7-9	-	TRBJ2-3	CASSAGQGGDTQYF
TRBV13	-	TRBJ2-7	CASSLVSGRDEQYF
TRBV6-1	-	TRBJ1-5	CASSNRGNQPQHF
TRBV21-1	-	TRBJ2-7	CASSPGTGGREQYF
TRBV29-1	once	TRBJ2-7	CSVEDLAGGGDREQYF
TRBV11-2	-	TRBJ1-1	CASSLRTGTEAFF
TRBV28	-	TRBJ2-5	CASSSNVQGRGETQYF
TRBV15	-	TRBJ2-1	CATSRPTGVLAGNNEQFF
TRBV7-9	-	TRBJ2-1	CASSSGTSGRASSNEQFF
TRBV4-3	-	TRBJ2-1	CASSQDEGLGYNEQFF
TRBV20-1	-	TRBJ2-5	CSATQQETQYF
TRBV27	-	TRBJ2-2	CASSLRGQGSIRELFF
TRBV15	once	TRBJ2-3	CATSLGQGHRTDTQYF
TRBV10-3	-	TRBJ1-2	CAINRDTDNYGYTF
TRBV4-3	once	TRBJ1-2	CASSQDMEDYGYTF
TRBV7-9	-	TRBJ1-3	CASSFTDRGSGNTIYF
TRBV6-1	-	TRBJ2-3	CASSNAAGGPDTQYF
TRBV7-2	-	TRBJ2-3	CASSLALRAGAGDTQYF
TRBV19	-	TRBJ2-3	CASSISSQRVPLLSTDTQYF
TRBV10-3	-	TRBJ2-1	CAIRSGEGYNEQFF
TRBV4-3	-	TRBJ1-2	CASSRDRGTDGYTF
TRBV9	-	TRBJ1-3	CASSVGSGSSGNTIYF
TRBV7-9	-	TRBJ1-5	CASSTGTTSNQPQHF
TRBV9	-	TRBJ1-2	CASSDQGFGGYTF
TRBV4-2	-	TRBJ2-7	CASSQRTSEQYF
TRBV11-3	-	TRBJ2-1	CASSLGTSDNEQFF
TRBV19	-	TRBJ1-1	CASSVAGGEAFF
TRBV7-9	-	TRBJ1-1	CASSLARDRVNTEAFF